A selection of T cell receptor beta chains follows, all from one sample in a study of human T cells and chemical hapten exposure. TCRdb redid the calling of the RACE reads with MiXCR, one entry per CDR3 protein. In the table there are under 200,000 distinct CDR3 sequences, under 35% of which are singletons. The sequences come from whole blood, collected in connection with sensitization to the hapten diphenylcyclopropenone (DPC). These receptors were taken from a woman aged 25 to 45 with alopecia areata. Some clones in this sample may be carry-over from other donors' samples. Both conserved end residues are part of each CDR3. A D gene is named only where the DNA matches it firmly. Clone size is not always given. Where it is, it says once, few, many or a class for expanded clones.

NA	TRBV5-1	TRBJ2-4	few	CASSLGNLAKNIQYF	TGCGCCAGCAGCTTAGGGAATTTAGCCAAAAACATTCAGTACTTC
NA	TRBV7-2	TRBJ1-5	few	CASSPPSQPQHF	TGTGCCAGCAGCCCCCCCTCTCAGCCCCAGCATTTT
TRBD1	TRBV5-1	TRBJ1-1	few	CASSLVTGGLNTEAFF	TGCGCCAGCAGCTTGGTTACAGGGGGTCTGAACACTGAAGCTTTCTTT
TRBD1	TRBV15	TRBJ1-4	NA	CATSRITPGGSEKLFF	TGTGCCACCAGCAGAATTACGCCAGGGGGGAGTGAAAAACTGTTTTTT
NA	TRBV29-1	TRBJ1-1	few	CSVEDLQGFFTEAFF	TGCAGCGTTGAAGATCTTCAGGGGTTTTTCACTGAAGCTTTCTTT
NA	TRBV29-1	TRBJ2-7	NA	CSVRSRGNSYEQYF	TGCAGCGTCCGAAGTAGGGGAAACTCCTACGAGCAGTACTTC
NA	TRBV5-6	TRBJ1-3	many	CASSDARYSGNTIYF	TGTGCCAGCAGCGATGCACGATACTCTGGAAACACCATATATTTT
NA	TRBV2	TRBJ2-5	few	CASSGGQETQYF	TGTGCCAGCAGTGGGGGACAAGAGACCCAGTACTTC
TRBD2	TRBV29-1	TRBJ2-3	NA	CSVASGTQYF	TGCAGCGTTGCTAGCGGGACGCAGTATTTT
TRBD1	TRBV6-5	TRBJ1-2	few	CASSYGRRQGDYGYTF	TGTGCCAGCAGTTACGGGCGCCGGCAGGGGGACTATGGCTACACCTTC
TRBD1	TRBV4-1	TRBJ2-7	NA	CASSQDLGTGYYEQYF	TGCGCCAGCAGCCAAGATCTTGGGACAGGTTACTACGAGCAGTACTTC
NA	TRBV3-1	TRBJ1-3	NA	CASTTGMAYSGNTIYF	TGTGCCAGCACCACAGGGATGGCCTACTCTGGAAACACCATATATTTT
NA	TRBV6-2/TRBV6-3	TRBJ2-1	few	CASRRSAYNEQFF	TGTGCCAGTCGGAGGTCCGCCTACAATGAGCAGTTCTTC